These 15 T cell receptor beta chains were all obtained from the same sample, sequenced in a study of OX40 agonist ivuxolimab in advanced cancers. Using immunoSEQ multiplex PCR, the repertoire was profiled, and TCRdb retains in-frame clones only, with some absent. Of around 40,000 clones listed, approximately 80% are singletons. The specimen comprised CD4+ or CD8+ T cells sorted from blood, sampled in a trial of the OX40 agonist ivuxolimab. The origin of the receptors is an adult with an advanced solid tumor such as melanoma, head and neck, liver or kidney cancer.

Only a few counts were recorded for this clone. CDR3 amino acids: CSGSDRQRITQYF. The DNA for the CDR3 is TGCAGCGGGTCGGACAGGCAGAGAATTACGCAGTATTTT. This sequence joins TRBV29-1 and TRBJ2-3; TRBD1 matches 7 bases. The CDR3 consists of 13 residues. V lost 7 bases and J lost 8; bases outside the gene matches: 12. CDR1 and CDR2 from the germline V gene are SQVTM and ANQGSEA.

This chain joins TRBV27 and TRBJ1-2; 7 bases agree with TRBD1. CDR3 size: 14 residues. Trimming took 4 bases from V and 8 from J; bases not matched to a gene: 10. The germline V gene encodes CDR1 MNHEY and CDR2 SMNVEV (reference sequence). The chain's CDR3 is CASSSRQGEGGYTF. The CDR3, as DNA: TGTGCCAGCAGTTCGAGACAGGGAGAAGGAGGCTACACCTTC.

J is TRBJ1-2 and V is TRBV11-2; 11 bases are shared with TRBD1. The V gene end was trimmed by 5 bases and the J gene end by 2 bases; junction bases not matched to a gene: 10. Germline V gene sequence: CDR1 SGHAT, CDR2 FQNNGV. The CDR3 consists of 17 residues. CDR3 residues: CASSTRDRGKSNYGYTF. CDR3 DNA sequence: TGTGCCAGCAGCACCCGGGACAGGGGGAAGTCGAACTATGGCTACACCTTC.

The chain carries TRBV7-8 and TRBJ1-1, with TRBD1 matching 7 bases. This CDR3 contains 14 residues. Trimming removed 3 bases from V and 5 bases from J; junction bases left unmatched: 6. Germline lookup yields CDR1 SGHVS and CDR2 FQNEAQ. The CDR3 sequence: CASSFRGGLTEAFF. The DNA of the CDR3 is TGTGCCAGCAGCTTTCGAGGGGGCCTGACTGAAGCTTTCTTT.

V is TRBV6-5 and J is TRBJ1-1, with D maybe TRBD1 (5 bases). In germline, CDR1 is MNHEY, CDR2 SVGAGI. The V and J ends lost 5 bases and 11 bases respectively, with 12 bases between them. The CDR3 sequence is 11 residues long. The CDR3 DNA sequence: TGTGCCAGCAGTCGAGGGGATAGGGCTTTCTTT. Translated, it gives CASSRGDRAFF.

The rearrangement joins TRBV2 to TRBJ2-6; possibly TRBD1 for D (5 bases). The CDR3 is 16 amino acids. Germline CDR1 and CDR2: SNHLY and FYNNEI. Between the trimmed V and J ends, which lost 3 bases and 2 bases, there was a span of 11 bases. The CDR3 sequence is CASSDRGRAGANVLTF. CDR3 DNA: TGTGCCAGCAGTGATCGAGGCAGGGCTGGGGCCAACGTCCTGACTTTC.

This chain links TRBV28 with TRBJ1-4; D not resolved. CDR3 length equals 15 residues. The V end lost 3 bases, the J end lost 6 bases, and 14 bases lay between the germline ends. Germline CDR1 and CDR2: MDHEN and SYDVKM. CDR3 residues: CASSFTSAGDEKLFF. The CDR3 nucleotides are TGTGCCAGCAGTTTCACTTCCGCTGGGGATGAAAAACTGTTTTTT.

The J gene is TRBJ2-1, the V gene TRBV27; a weak D match, TRBD2 (5 bases). The CDR3 length is 14 residues. V was trimmed by 6 bases and J by 6 bases, leaving 15 bases between them. Looked up from germline, CDR1 is MNHEY and CDR2 is SMNVEV (reference sequence). The chain's CDR3 is CASRKRVRGNEQFF. CDR3 bases: TGTGCCAGCAGAAAGCGAGTACGGGGCAATGAGCAGTTCTTC.

This chain joins TRBV5-4 and TRBJ2-3, with 11 nucleotides matching TRBD2. Germline V gene sequence: CDR1 SGHNT, CDR2 YYREEE (reference sequence). The CDR3 is 14 amino acids. The V gene end was trimmed by 3 bases and the J gene end by 4 bases; junction bases not matched to a gene: 1. The CDR3 sequence is CASSSSGRPDTQYF. CDR3 DNA sequence: TGTGCCAGCAGCTCTAGCGGGAGGCCAGATACGCAGTATTTT.

The V call is TRBV29-1, the J call TRBJ2-3, with 8 bases matching TRBD2. The ends lost 7 bases at V and 3 bases at J; junction bases unmatched: 9. The germline CDR1 and CDR2 sequences are SQVTM and ANQGSEA. The CDR3 totals 14 residues. The CDR3 region has the DNA TGCAGCGCGCGACGGGGCGGGGGGACAGATACGCAGTATTTT. Translating it yields CSARRGGGTDTQYF.

The chain links TRBV11-2 to TRBJ2-2; D unresolved. Trimming removed 5 bases at V and 2 bases at J, with 3 bases between. Looked up from germline, CDR1 is SGHAT and CDR2 is FQNNGV. The CDR3 sequence is 12 residues long. CDR3 coding DNA: TGTGCCAGCAGCGTTAACACCGGGGAGCTGTTTTTT. Amino acid sequence: CASSVNTGELFF.

The chain links TRBV5-1 to TRBJ2-7; D is perhaps TRBD2 (5 bases). The germline V and J ends were trimmed by 1 base and 2 bases, with 13 bases remaining between them. This CDR3 comprises 15 residues. Germline CDR1 is SGHRS and CDR2 is YFSETQ. The CDR3 coding sequence is TGCGCCAGCAGCTTGATGGGAGCGCCCACCTACGAGCAGTACTTC. Its translation: CASSLMGAPTYEQYF.

This clone occurred once. CDR3 in amino acids: CASSAFPGQGTGAYEQYF. The CDR3 DNA is TGTGCCAGCAGTGCCTTCCCGGGACAGGGGACGGGGGCCTACGAGCAGTACTTC. J is TRBJ2-7 and V is TRBV2; 10 nucleotides align to TRBD1. V shed 4 bases and J 2 bases; nucleotides not matched to a gene: 14. CDR3 length: 18 amino acids. From germline, CDR1 is SNHLY and CDR2 FYNNEI.

The rearrangement links TRBV19 to TRBJ1-4; 7 bases are a match to TRBD1. Per the germline V gene, CDR1 is LNHDA and CDR2 is SQIVND (reference sequence). This CDR3 is built from 16 residues. The trim removed 4 bases at V and 0 bases at J, leaving 5 bases unmatched. CDR3 residues: CASSRGTDATNEKLFF. DNA of the CDR3: TGTGCCAGTAGTAGAGGGACAGATGCAACTAATGAAAAACTGTTTTTT.

V is TRBV9 and J is TRBJ1-2, with D possibly matching TRBD1 (6 bases). V was pared by 0 bases and J by 6 bases, with 12 bases between. This CDR3 has 14 residues. CDR1 and CDR2 from the germline V gene are SGDLS and YYNGEE. The CDR3 bases are TGTGCCAGCAGCGTAGAACAGGGTGGCAATGGCTACACCTTC. This codes for CASSVEQGGNGYTF. The full variable domain, its missing parts supplied by reference TRBV9 and TRBJ1-2, is DSGVTQTPKHLITATGQRVTLRCSPRSGDLSVYWYQQSLDQGLQFLIQYYNGEERAKGNILERFSAQQFPDLHSELNLSSLELGDSALYFCASSVEQGGNGYTFGSGTRLTVV.